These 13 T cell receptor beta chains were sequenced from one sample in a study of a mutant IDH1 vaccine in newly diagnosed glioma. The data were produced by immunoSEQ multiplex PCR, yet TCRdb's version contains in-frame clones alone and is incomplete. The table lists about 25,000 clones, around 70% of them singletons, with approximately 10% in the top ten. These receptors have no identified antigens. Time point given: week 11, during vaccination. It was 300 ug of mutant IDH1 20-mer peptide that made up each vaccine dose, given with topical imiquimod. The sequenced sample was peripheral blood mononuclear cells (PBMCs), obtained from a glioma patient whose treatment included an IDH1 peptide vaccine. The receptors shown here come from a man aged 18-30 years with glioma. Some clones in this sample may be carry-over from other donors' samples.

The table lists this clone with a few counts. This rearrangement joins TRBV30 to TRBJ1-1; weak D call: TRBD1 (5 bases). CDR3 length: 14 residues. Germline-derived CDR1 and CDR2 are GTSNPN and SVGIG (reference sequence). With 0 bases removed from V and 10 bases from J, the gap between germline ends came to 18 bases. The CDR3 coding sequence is TGTGCCTGGAGTGTAACTCTTTCGACAGAGGGAGCTTTCTTT. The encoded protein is CAWSVTLSTEGAFF.

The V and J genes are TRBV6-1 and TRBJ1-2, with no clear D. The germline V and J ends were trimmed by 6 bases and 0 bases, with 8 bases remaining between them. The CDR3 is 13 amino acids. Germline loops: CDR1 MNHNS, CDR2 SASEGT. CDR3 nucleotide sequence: TGTGCCAGCAGATCTTGGGCTAACTATGGCTACACCTTC. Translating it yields CASRSWANYGYTF.

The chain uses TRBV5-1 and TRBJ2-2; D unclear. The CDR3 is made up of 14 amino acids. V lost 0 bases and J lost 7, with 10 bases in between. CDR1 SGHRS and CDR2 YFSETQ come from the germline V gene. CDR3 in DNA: TGCGCCAGCAGCTTGGGCCCGTTAGGCGGGGAGCTGTTTTTT. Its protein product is CASSLGPLGGELFF.

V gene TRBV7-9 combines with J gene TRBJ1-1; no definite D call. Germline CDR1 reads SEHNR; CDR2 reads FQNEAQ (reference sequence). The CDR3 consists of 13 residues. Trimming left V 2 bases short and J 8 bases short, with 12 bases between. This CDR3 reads CASSLTGFGEAFF. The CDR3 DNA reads TGTGCCAGCAGCTTAACGGGCTTCGGAGAAGCTTTCTTT.

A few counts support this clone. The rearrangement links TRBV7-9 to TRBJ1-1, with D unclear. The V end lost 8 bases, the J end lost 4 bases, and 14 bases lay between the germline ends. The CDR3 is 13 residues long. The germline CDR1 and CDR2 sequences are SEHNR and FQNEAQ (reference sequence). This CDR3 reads CASGPGVRTEAFF. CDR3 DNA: TGTGCCAGCGGCCCCGGGGTCCGCACTGAAGCTTTCTTT.

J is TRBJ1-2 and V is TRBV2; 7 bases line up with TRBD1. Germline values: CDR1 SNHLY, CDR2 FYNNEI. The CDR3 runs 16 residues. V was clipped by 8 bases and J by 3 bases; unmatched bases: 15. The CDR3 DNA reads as TGTGCCAGCGACGGAGAATTTACAGGGGCCTACTATGGCTACACCTTC. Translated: CASDGEFTGAYYGYTF. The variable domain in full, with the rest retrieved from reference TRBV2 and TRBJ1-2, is EPEVTQTPSHQVTQMGQEVILRCVPISNHLYFYWYRQILGQKVEFLVSFYNNEISEKSEIFDDQFSVERPDGSNFTLKIRSTKLEDSAMYFCASDGEFTGAYYGYTFGSGTRLTVV.

The CDR3 loop reads CASSPPPVTEAFF. CDR3 bases: TGTGCCAGCAGCCCCCCCCCGGTCACTGAAGCTTTCTTT. The rearrangement uses TRBV9 and TRBJ1-1; D unresolved. The V end lost 4 bases, the J end lost 4 bases, and 11 bases lay between the germline ends. From germline, CDR1 is SGDLS and CDR2 YYNGEE. The CDR3 length is 13 residues.

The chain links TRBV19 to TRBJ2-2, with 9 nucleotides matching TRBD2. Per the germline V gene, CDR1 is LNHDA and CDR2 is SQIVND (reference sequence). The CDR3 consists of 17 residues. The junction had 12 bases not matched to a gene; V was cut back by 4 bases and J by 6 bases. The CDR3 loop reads CASSTVTRTSESGELFF. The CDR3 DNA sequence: TGTGCCAGTAGTACTGTTACCAGGACTAGCGAGTCCGGGGAGCTGTTTTTT.

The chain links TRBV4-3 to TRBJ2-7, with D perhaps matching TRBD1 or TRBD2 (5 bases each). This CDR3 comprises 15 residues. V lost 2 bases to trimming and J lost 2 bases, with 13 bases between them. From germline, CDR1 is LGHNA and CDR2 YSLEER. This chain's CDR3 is CASSQQRQGPYEQYF. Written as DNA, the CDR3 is TGCGCCAGCAGCCAACAGCGGCAGGGCCCCTACGAGCAGTACTTC.

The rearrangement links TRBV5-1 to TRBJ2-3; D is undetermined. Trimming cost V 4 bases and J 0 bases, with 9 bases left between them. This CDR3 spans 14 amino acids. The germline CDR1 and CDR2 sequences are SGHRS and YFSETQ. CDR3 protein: CASSEQPSTDTQYF. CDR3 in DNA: TGCGCCAGCAGCGAGCAGCCTAGCACAGATACGCAGTATTTT.

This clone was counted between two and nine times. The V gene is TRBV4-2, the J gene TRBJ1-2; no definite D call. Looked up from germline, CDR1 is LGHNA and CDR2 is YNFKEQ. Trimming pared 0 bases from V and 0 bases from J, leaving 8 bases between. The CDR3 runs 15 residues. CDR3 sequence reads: CASSQETVTNYGYTF. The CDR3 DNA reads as TGTGCCAGCAGCCAAGAGACGGTAACTAACTATGGCTACACCTTC.

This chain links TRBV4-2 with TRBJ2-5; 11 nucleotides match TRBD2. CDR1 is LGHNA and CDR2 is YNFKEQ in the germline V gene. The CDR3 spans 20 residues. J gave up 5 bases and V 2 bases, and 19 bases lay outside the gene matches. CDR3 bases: TGTGCCAGCAGCCAAAGAGGGGGGAGTGTGACTAGCGGGATCACCGAGACCCAGTACTTC. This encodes CASSQRGGSVTSGITETQYF.

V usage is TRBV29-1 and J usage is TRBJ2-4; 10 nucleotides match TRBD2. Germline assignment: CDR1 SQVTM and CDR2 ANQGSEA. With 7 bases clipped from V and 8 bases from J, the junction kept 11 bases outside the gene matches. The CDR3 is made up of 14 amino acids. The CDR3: CSAGGPAGGDIQYF. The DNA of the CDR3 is TGCAGCGCCGGGGGCCCAGCGGGGGGGGACATTCAGTACTTC. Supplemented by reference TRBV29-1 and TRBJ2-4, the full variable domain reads SAVISQKPSRDICQRGTSLTIQCQVDSQVTMMFWYRQQPGQSLTLIATANQGSEATYESGFVIDKFPISRPNLTFSTLTVSNMSPEDSSIYLCSAGGPAGGDIQYFGAGTRLSVL.